This passage covers 2 T cell receptor beta chains from one sample sequenced in a study of Ad26.COV2.S vaccination and SARS-CoV-2 variants. This table comes from immunoSEQ multiplex PCR, and its TCRdb copy is limited to in-frame clones, with some not included. Here the sample spans around 300,000 clones, 70% to 90% being singletons. Treatment defined: some 20 received Ad26.COV2.S at low or high dose, single or two shots; several received placebo; per-sample allocation not given. Samples were taken on day 63 after the first vaccine or placebo injection. The source material was peripheral blood, sampled in a trial of Ad26.COV2.S vaccine versus placebo. The source of these receptors is a person between 18 and 60 years old who received the Ad26.COV2.S COVID-19 vaccine or a placebo.

V usage is TRBV19 and J usage is TRBJ2-7; the match to TRBD1 covers 9 bases. This CDR3 has 16 amino acids. The ends lost 5 bases at V and 0 bases at J; junction bases unmatched: 8. Germline CDR1 reads LNHDA; CDR2 reads SQIVND (reference sequence). CDR3 protein: CASSVRGTGFSYEQYF. The CDR3 nucleotides are TGTGCCAGTAGTGTCCGGGGGACAGGGTTCTCCTACGAGCAGTACTTC.

This clone has only a few counts. The chain is built from TRBV10-3 and TRBJ2-2; D unclear. This CDR3 is built from 14 residues. CDR1 and CDR2 (germline): ENHRY, SYGVKD. Trimming left V 2 bases short and J 0 bases short, with 4 bases between. CDR3: CAISEGTNTGELFF. CDR3 bases: TGTGCCATCAGTGAGGGCACGAACACCGGGGAGCTGTTTTTT.